Listed below are T cell receptor beta chains from one sample, sequenced in a study of cytomegalovirus exposure and HLA in healthy donors. TCRdb's copy holds only in-frame clones and misses some; the assay was immunoSEQ multiplex PCR. The table includes over 110,000 clones, about 80% detected once. Sequences were obtained from PBMCs. The receptor set was obtained from a woman in her thirties or forties in good health and CMV-seropositive. The CDR3 runs from the conserved cysteine through the conserved F or W. D genes are given only for firm matches. Rows may omit the clone size; those that give it use once, few, many or a size class.

j_call: TRBJ2-7
v_call: TRBV13
clone_size: few
d_call: TRBD1
cdr3_nt: TGTGCCAGCAGCCCAAAGGGTGGGACAGGGGACTACGAGCAGTACTTC
cdr3_aa: CASSPKGGTGDYEQYF

j_call: TRBJ2-3
v_call: TRBV18
clone_size: -
d_call: -
cdr3_nt: TGTGCCAGCTCTCTTCAGACAGATACGCAGTATTTT
cdr3_aa: CASSLQTDTQYF

j_call: TRBJ2-5
v_call: TRBV18
clone_size: -
d_call: -
cdr3_nt: TGTGCCAGCTCTTCCGGGACTCTTGGGGAGACCCAGTACTTC
cdr3_aa: CASSSGTLGETQYF

j_call: TRBJ2-5
v_call: TRBV6-1
clone_size: -
d_call: TRBD2
cdr3_nt: TGTGCCAGCAGTAGCGGGAGCTACCAAGAGACCCAGTACTTC
cdr3_aa: CASSSGSYQETQYF

j_call: TRBJ2-5
v_call: TRBV11-1
clone_size: -
d_call: -
cdr3_nt: TGTGCCAGCAGCTCAGGAGAGACCCAGTACTTC
cdr3_aa: CASSSGETQYF

j_call: TRBJ2-4
v_call: TRBV7-9
clone_size: -
d_call: TRBD1
cdr3_nt: TGTTCCAGCAGCTTGAACAGGGGGCAAGGCAAAAACATTCAGTACTTC
cdr3_aa: CSSSLNRGQGKNIQYF

j_call: TRBJ2-3
v_call: TRBV10-1
clone_size: -
d_call: TRBD2
cdr3_nt: TGCGCCAGCAGTGACGGGACTAGCGGAGATACGCAGTATTTT
cdr3_aa: CASSDGTSGDTQYF

j_call: TRBJ2-1
v_call: TRBV5-1
clone_size: -
d_call: -
cdr3_nt: TGCGCCAGCAGCTTGGGTGTCGTCTATGAGCAGTTCTTC
cdr3_aa: CASSLGVVYEQFF

j_call: TRBJ1-2
v_call: TRBV6-5
clone_size: -
d_call: -
cdr3_nt: TGTGCCAGCAGTGCCACTACAGGCTATGGCTACACCTTC
cdr3_aa: CASSATTGYGYTF

j_call: TRBJ2-6
v_call: TRBV4-2
clone_size: -
d_call: -
cdr3_nt: TGTGCCAGCAGCCAAGAACCCAGTCCCCACTCTGGGGCCAACGTCCTGACTTTC
cdr3_aa: CASSQEPSPHSGANVLTF

j_call: TRBJ1-2
v_call: TRBV2
clone_size: -
d_call: TRBD1
cdr3_nt: TGTGCCAGCGGAGGACAGGGGGGTGGTGGCTACACCTTC
cdr3_aa: CASGGQGGGGYTF

j_call: TRBJ2-5
v_call: TRBV9
clone_size: -
d_call: -
cdr3_nt: TGTGCCAGCACCCGGGGAGGGGGGGCACAAGAGACCCAGTACTTC
cdr3_aa: CASTRGGGAQETQYF

j_call: TRBJ2-5
v_call: TRBV5-1
clone_size: -
d_call: -
cdr3_nt: TGCGCCAGCAGGGGAAGCACAGGGCCCTCCCGGGAGACCCAGTACTTC
cdr3_aa: CASRGSTGPSRETQYF

j_call: TRBJ2-2
v_call: TRBV19
clone_size: -
d_call: -
cdr3_nt: TGTGCCAGTAGTACACTGACCGGGGAGCTGTTTTTT
cdr3_aa: CASSTLTGELFF

j_call: TRBJ2-7
v_call: TRBV11-3
clone_size: -
d_call: TRBD1
cdr3_nt: TGTGCCAGCAGCTTAGTCGGGACAGGGGGGTACGAGCAGTACTTC
cdr3_aa: CASSLVGTGGYEQYF

j_call: TRBJ2-1
v_call: TRBV7-2
clone_size: -
d_call: -
cdr3_nt: TGTGCCAGCAGCCCCCAGGGGCGTTACAATGAGCAGTTCTTC
cdr3_aa: CASSPQGRYNEQFF

j_call: TRBJ2-7
v_call: TRBV2
clone_size: -
d_call: TRBD1
cdr3_nt: TGTGCCAGCAGTGGGGACAGAACCTCCTACGAGCAGTACTTC
cdr3_aa: CASSGDRTSYEQYF

j_call: TRBJ1-1
v_call: TRBV27
clone_size: -
d_call: -
cdr3_nt: TGTGCCAGCAGTTTACAGCGGCAGGTCAAGAACACTGAAGCTTTCTTT
cdr3_aa: CASSLQRQVKNTEAFF

j_call: TRBJ1-3
v_call: TRBV6-6
clone_size: -
d_call: -
cdr3_nt: TGTGCCAGCAGTTACGGCAGGAACTCTGGAAACACCATATATTTT
cdr3_aa: CASSYGRNSGNTIYF

j_call: TRBJ1-5
v_call: TRBV10-3
clone_size: few
d_call: TRBD1
cdr3_nt: TGTGCCAGCAGTGAGAGGACAGGGGAGGGTTTCCAGCCCCAGCATTTT
cdr3_aa: CASSERTGEGFQPQHF

j_call: TRBJ2-7
v_call: TRBV7-2
clone_size: few
d_call: -
cdr3_nt: TGTGCCAGCAGTTATCGCCGGGGAGGCTCCTACGAGCAGTACTTC
cdr3_aa: CASSYRRGGSYEQYF

j_call: TRBJ1-1
v_call: TRBV18
clone_size: -
d_call: TRBD1
cdr3_nt: TGTGCCAGCTCACCGCGAGGGGGCAACACTGAAGCTTTCTTT
cdr3_aa: CASSPRGGNTEAFF

j_call: TRBJ1-2
v_call: TRBV30
clone_size: few
d_call: TRBD1
cdr3_nt: TGTGCCTGGGGAACAGGGACAGGGAACGGCTACACCTTC
cdr3_aa: CAWGTGTGNGYTF

j_call: TRBJ1-2
v_call: TRBV21-1
clone_size: -
d_call: -
cdr3_nt: TGTGCCAGCAGCATACGCCGTTCGGGGGAAAACTATGGCTACACCTTC
cdr3_aa: CASSIRRSGENYGYTF

j_call: TRBJ1-1
v_call: TRBV6-1
clone_size: once
d_call: TRBD1
cdr3_nt: TGTGCCAGCAACACGGGACAGGACTTTTCTGAAGCTTTCTTT
cdr3_aa: CASNTGQDFSEAFF

j_call: TRBJ2-1
v_call: TRBV2
clone_size: -
d_call: TRBD2
cdr3_nt: TGTGCCAGCAGCGGACCTGGGGGGGAAGATGAGCAGTTCTTC
cdr3_aa: CASSGPGGEDEQFF

j_call: TRBJ2-7
v_call: TRBV2
clone_size: few
d_call: TRBD2
cdr3_nt: TGTGCCAGCTTAGGACTAGCGGGAGAATTGACCTACGAGCAGTACTTC
cdr3_aa: CASLGLAGELTYEQYF

j_call: TRBJ2-7
v_call: TRBV6-6
clone_size: few
d_call: -
cdr3_nt: TGTGCCAGCAGTTACGTACATCCCACCCACGAGCAGTACTTC
cdr3_aa: CASSYVHPTHEQYF

j_call: TRBJ1-2
v_call: TRBV14
clone_size: -
d_call: -
cdr3_nt: TGTGCCAGCAGCCAAGAGGGGCAGGGGATAGACTATGGCTACACCTTC
cdr3_aa: CASSQEGQGIDYGYTF

j_call: TRBJ1-6
v_call: TRBV30
clone_size: -
d_call: -
cdr3_nt: TGTGCCTGGAGTGTTGACAGTAATAATTCACCCCTCCACTTT
cdr3_aa: CAWSVDSNNSPLHF

j_call: TRBJ2-5
v_call: TRBV6-1
clone_size: once
d_call: TRBD2
cdr3_nt: TGTGCCAGCAGTCGACTAGCGGGAGGAGAGACCCAGTACTTC
cdr3_aa: CASSRLAGGETQYF

j_call: TRBJ1-2
v_call: TRBV5-1
clone_size: -
d_call: -
cdr3_nt: TGCGCCAGCAGCCGGGACCGGGGGTTCGACTATGGCTACACCTTC
cdr3_aa: CASSRDRGFDYGYTF

j_call: TRBJ1-1
v_call: TRBV7-8
clone_size: -
d_call: TRBD1
cdr3_nt: TGTGCCAGCAGCTTAGTGAGGACAGGGGCCGGGAACACTGAAGCTTTCTTT
cdr3_aa: CASSLVRTGAGNTEAFF

j_call: TRBJ2-3
v_call: TRBV11-3
clone_size: -
d_call: TRBD2
cdr3_nt: TGTGCCAGCAGCTTAACAGGACTAGCGGGGACGGATACGCAGTATTTT
cdr3_aa: CASSLTGLAGTDTQYF

j_call: TRBJ1-1
v_call: TRBV5-1
clone_size: -
d_call: -
cdr3_nt: TGCGCCAGCAGCTTGGGACACCGGAACACTGAAGCTTTCTTT
cdr3_aa: CASSLGHRNTEAFF

j_call: TRBJ1-1
v_call: TRBV10-3
clone_size: once
d_call: -
cdr3_nt: TGTGCCATCAGAAGAACAGCGAACACTGAAGCTTTCTTT
cdr3_aa: CAIRRTANTEAFF

j_call: TRBJ2-2
v_call: TRBV5-8
clone_size: -
d_call: -
cdr3_nt: TGTGCCAGCAGCTTGATTTACGGGGAGCTGTTTTTT
cdr3_aa: CASSLIYGELFF

j_call: TRBJ2-7
v_call: TRBV14
clone_size: few
d_call: -
cdr3_nt: TGTGCCAGCAGCCAAGAGAGCGCGGAGGGCCCGGAGCAGTACTTC
cdr3_aa: CASSQESAEGPEQYF

j_call: TRBJ2-7
v_call: TRBV6-5
clone_size: -
d_call: TRBD1
cdr3_nt: TGTGCCAGCTGGGACAGGGGAAGTGACGAGCAGTACTTC
cdr3_aa: CASWDRGSDEQYF

j_call: TRBJ1-5
v_call: TRBV19
clone_size: -
d_call: -
cdr3_nt: TGTGCCAGTATTAGGACAGCCGGTTATAGCAATCAGCCCCAGCATTTT
cdr3_aa: CASIRTAGYSNQPQHF

j_call: TRBJ2-1
v_call: TRBV29-1
clone_size: -
d_call: -
cdr3_nt: TGCAGCGTTGTAGTTGCGTGGAGTGAGCAGTTCTTC
cdr3_aa: CSVVVAWSEQFF

j_call: TRBJ1-2
v_call: TRBV10-3
clone_size: -
d_call: -
cdr3_nt: TGTGCCATCAGTTCAACATGGGGGAGGGACTATGGCTACACCTTC
cdr3_aa: CAISSTWGRDYGYTF

j_call: TRBJ2-1
v_call: TRBV5-1
clone_size: -
d_call: -
cdr3_nt: TGCGCCAGCAGCTCGTCATATGGAGGGAGTGAGCAGTTCTTC
cdr3_aa: CASSSSYGGSEQFF

j_call: TRBJ2-2
v_call: TRBV5-1
clone_size: -
d_call: -
cdr3_nt: TGCGCCAGCAGCTTAAGGCGGGACCAGAGGACCGGGGAGCTGTTTTTT
cdr3_aa: CASSLRRDQRTGELFF

j_call: TRBJ2-3
v_call: TRBV6-1
clone_size: -
d_call: -
cdr3_nt: TGTGCCAGCAGTGGTCGCGCGGTCACTAGCACAGATACGCAGTATTTT
cdr3_aa: CASSGRAVTSTDTQYF

j_call: TRBJ2-3
v_call: TRBV29-1
clone_size: -
d_call: -
cdr3_nt: TGCAGCGTTCTGGGGGGGCAGGGAGATACGCAGTATTTT
cdr3_aa: CSVLGGQGDTQYF

j_call: TRBJ2-7
v_call: TRBV4-2
clone_size: -
d_call: TRBD2
cdr3_nt: TGTGCCAGCAGCACCGTAGCGGGGGGGACCTACGAGCAGTACTTC
cdr3_aa: CASSTVAGGTYEQYF

j_call: TRBJ1-2
v_call: TRBV10-3
clone_size: -
d_call: TRBD1
cdr3_nt: TGTGCCATCAGAGACCAAACCGGGACAGGGATTAACTATGGCTACACCTTC
cdr3_aa: CAIRDQTGTGINYGYTF

j_call: TRBJ1-3
v_call: TRBV21-1
clone_size: -
d_call: -
cdr3_nt: TGTGCCAGCAGCAAACCCATAAGGGGGCCTGGAAACACCATATATTTT
cdr3_aa: CASSKPIRGPGNTIYF